The 28 T cell receptor beta chains below come from one sample, sequenced in a study of T cells after yellow fever vaccination (dated by TCRdb to the late 2010s). The library was made by 5' RACE. Sequenced on an Illumina NovaSeq 6000. The raw public data were reprocessed by TCRdb itself: fastp quality trimming at Q25, MiXCR clonotype calling, in-frame beta chains only. Rows are unified per CDR3 protein, each entry keeping the most common DNA and genes. In this sample the table shows a few hundred thousand distinct CDR3 sequences, roughly 4.3% of which occur a single time. The ten largest clones take up roughly a quarter of the sample. The treatment or condition label, read with the paper, signifies: live attenuated yellow fever vaccine strain. The sequenced sample was PBMCs, obtained 5 days after the yellow fever booster vaccination. Receptor source: a man between 18 and 35 years old who received the YFV17D yellow fever vaccine.

This clonotype was seen ten or more times. CDR3 nucleotides: TGTGCCAGCAACCCCGCGGCTGCGGATGAGCAGTTCTTC. Its protein is CASNPAAADEQFF. The V and J genes are TRBV6-2 or TRBV6-3 and TRBJ2-1, with D unresolved. Trimming shortened V by 7 bases and J by 8 bases, and 15 bases separated the two germline ends. CDR3 size: 13 residues. Germline V CDR1 and CDR2: MNHEY, SVGEGT.

The gene calls are TRBV20-1 and TRBJ2-7; D might be TRBD1 (5 bases). Germline loops: CDR1 DFQATT, CDR2 SNEGSKA (reference sequence). Trimming took 3 bases from V and 3 from J, leaving 12 bases between them. This CDR3 spans 13 amino acids. The CDR3 bases are TGCAGTGCTAGGTCAGGGCCCAACTACGAGCAGTACTTC. It specifies CSARSGPNYEQYF.

The CDR3 reads CASTLPSGYTF. CDR3 nucleotide sequence: TGTGCCAGCACCCTCCCTTCTGGCTACACCTTC. V gene TRBV7-9 combines with J gene TRBJ1-2, with no clear D. The CDR3 runs 11 residues. Trimming cost V 7 bases and J 7 bases, with 10 bases left between them. Germline V gene sequence: CDR1 SEHNR, CDR2 FQNEAQ (reference sequence).

V and J are TRBV29-1 and TRBJ1-1; no definite D call. Trimming shortened V by 7 bases and J by 1 base, and 13 bases separated the two germline ends. CDR1 is SQVTM and CDR2 is ANQGSEA in the germline V gene. The CDR3 is 13 residues long. The CDR3 spells CSAGPRANTEAFF. The CDR3 bases are TGCAGCGCCGGACCGCGGGCGAACACTGAAGCTTTCTTT. The variable domain in full, completed from reference TRBV29-1 and TRBJ1-1, reads SAVISQKPSRDICQRGTSLTIQCQVDSQVTMMFWYRQQPGQSLTLIATANQGSEATYESGFVIDKFPISRPNLTFSTLTVSNMSPEDSSIYLCSAGPRANTEAFFGQGTRLTVV.

This clonotype was detected many times. V is TRBV4-3 and J is TRBJ1-2, with TRBD1 matching 10 bases. The CDR3 is 16 amino acids. Germline-derived CDR1 and CDR2 are LGHNA and YSLEER. The junction had 9 bases not matched to a gene; V was cut back by 0 bases and J by 8 bases. CDR3 residues: CASSQEFGTGALGYTF. DNA for the CDR3: TGCGCCAGCAGCCAAGAATTTGGGACAGGGGCTCTCGGCTACACCTTC.

This clonotype was seen more than once but under ten times. The gene calls are TRBV20-1 and TRBJ2-7; the D is unclear. Trimming cost V 4 bases and J 1 base, with 11 bases left between them. Germline assignment: CDR1 DFQATT and CDR2 SNEGSKA (reference sequence). This CDR3 spans 13 amino acids. CDR3 loop: CSATPRGSYEQYF. CDR3 coding DNA: TGCAGTGCTACCCCTCGAGGTTCCTACGAGCAGTACTTC.

This clonotype has a count of ten or more. The rearrangement links TRBV10-3 to TRBJ2-3; TRBD2 matches at 10 bases. Trimming at V came to 6 bases and at J to 0 bases, leaving 3 bases not matched to a gene. The CDR3 is made up of 15 amino acids. Germline CDR1 and CDR2: ENHRY and SYGVKD. The CDR3 region has the DNA TGTGCCATCAGCGGACTAGCGGTTAGCACAGATACGCAGTATTTT. Amino acid sequence: CAISGLAVSTDTQYF.

This clonotype has just a few counts. The chain recombines TRBV5-6 with TRBJ2-4, with 7 bases matching TRBD2. V gave up 4 bases and J gave up 8 bases; unmatched junction bases: 9. The germline V gene has CDR1 SGHDT and CDR2 YYEEEE. The CDR3 extends over 14 amino acids. The CDR3 DNA reads as TGTGCCAGCAGCCAAGGACTAGAGTTTGACATTCAGTACTTC. Amino acid sequence: CASSQGLEFDIQYF.

This clonotype was counted at least ten times. This chain links TRBV18 with TRBJ2-5, with D unresolved. Trimming pared 4 bases from V and 1 base from J, leaving 7 bases between. Per the germline V gene, CDR1 is KGHSH and CDR2 is LQKENI. This CDR3 contains 13 residues. The DNA for the CDR3 is TGTGCCAGCTCACTTCTTTCCCAAGAGACCCAGTACTTC. It codes for CASSLLSQETQYF.

The chain is built from TRBV10-3 and TRBJ1-5; TRBD1 might be the D (5 bases). Germline V gene data show CDR1 as ENHRY and CDR2 as SYGVKD. The V gene lost 6 bases and the J gene lost 9 bases, with 15 bases spanning the gap. The CDR3 consists of 13 residues. The CDR3 loop reads CAIRDVGRGPQHF. CDR3 bases: TGTGCCATCAGGGACGTGGGGCGCGGGCCCCAGCATTTT.

This clonotype was counted ten times or more. The chain carries TRBV28 and TRBJ2-5; D is perhaps TRBD1 or TRBD2 (7 bases each). Trimming pared 4 bases from V and 5 bases from J, leaving 17 bases between. CDR1 and CDR2 (germline): MDHEN, SYDVKM. The CDR3 is made up of 15 amino acids. CDR3 protein: CASSSTGEGAETQYF. The DNA of the CDR3 is TGTGCCAGCAGTTCTACCGGGGAGGGGGCTGAGACCCAGTACTTC.

The rearrangement joins TRBV4-1 to TRBJ2-7, with D possibly matching TRBD2 (5 bases). Germline V gene lookup returns CDR1 MGHRA and CDR2 YSYEKL. The V and J ends lost 5 bases and 6 bases respectively, with 17 bases between them. The CDR3 contains 14 residues. As DNA, the CDR3 is TGCGCCAGCAGCGCGGGCCCTGGGGTCCTCGAGCAGTACTTC. It translates to CASSAGPGVLEQYF.

This clonotype has a count of ten or more. This chain connects TRBV5-1 to TRBJ2-3; possible D gene TRBD2, 7 bases. CDR3 size: 13 residues. The germline gives CDR1 SGHRS, CDR2 YFSETQ. Trimming took 7 bases from V and 1 from J, leaving 10 bases between them. The CDR3 DNA sequence: TGCGCCAGCGGGGGGGGCGGCACAGATACGCAGTATTTT. This codes for CASGGGGTDTQYF.

This clonotype was picked up a small number of times. The chain employs TRBV7-8 and TRBJ1-1, with a tentative D call TRBD1 (5 bases). Germline-derived CDR1 and CDR2 are SGHVS and FQNEAQ. V lost 6 bases to trimming and J lost 4 bases, with 12 bases between them. The CDR3 has 13 residues. The CDR3: CASRARVSTEAFF. CDR3 nucleotide sequence: TGTGCCAGCAGGGCCAGGGTGAGCACTGAAGCTTTCTTT. The whole variable domain, remainder taken from reference TRBV7-8 and TRBJ1-1, is GAGVSQSPRYKVAKRGQDVALRCDPISGHVSLFWYQQALGQGPEFLTYFQNEAQLDKSGLPSDRFFAERPEGSVSTLKIQRTQQEDSAVYLCASRARVSTEAFFGQGTRLTVV.

This chain links TRBV13 with TRBJ2-5; D tentatively reads TRBD1 or TRBD2 (5 bases each). V lost 5 bases and J lost 4, with 14 bases in between. This CDR3 has 14 amino acids. Germline CDR1 and CDR2: PRHDT and FYEKMQ (reference sequence). CDR3 sequence reads: CASSQGARRETQYF. DNA of the CDR3: TGTGCCAGCAGCCAGGGAGCTAGAAGAGAGACCCAGTACTTC.

This chain joins TRBV5-6 and TRBJ1-5; a weak D match, TRBD1 (6 bases). This CDR3 contains 14 residues. Trimming shortened V by 1 base and J by 7 bases, and 12 bases separated the two germline ends. The germline gives CDR1 SGHDT, CDR2 YYEEEE. This chain's CDR3 is CASSLFGGHQPQHF. Written as DNA, the CDR3 is TGTGCCAGCAGCTTGTTTGGGGGGCACCAGCCCCAGCATTTT.

In its sample, this clonotype was seen a few times. The chain carries TRBV3-1 and TRBJ1-6; TRBD1 aligns across 8 bases. CDR1 and CDR2 from the germline V gene are LGHDT and YNNKEL (reference sequence). Losses at the gene ends were 3 bases for V and 10 bases for J; bases not matched to a gene: 2. CDR3 length: 13 amino acids. The CDR3 bases are TGTGCCAGCAGCCAGACAGGGGAATCACCCCTCCACTTT. Translated, it gives CASSQTGESPLHF.

This clonotype was observed at least ten times. The V call is TRBV12-5, the J call TRBJ2-1, with 11 bases aligning to TRBD1. This CDR3 spans 14 amino acids. J was trimmed by 9 bases and V by 4 bases; bases with no gene match: 5. Germline V gene sequence: CDR1 LGHNT, CDR2 FRNRAP. The CDR3 DNA reads as TGTGCTAGTGGTTCCGGGACAGGGGGGGGTGAGCAGTTCTTC. Amino acids: CASGSGTGGGEQFF.

This clonotype was seen many times. The chain links TRBV7-2 to TRBJ2-1; D is possibly TRBD2 (6 bases). Trimming removed 7 bases from V and 6 bases from J, with 16 bases in between. The CDR3 consists of 14 residues. Per the germline V gene, CDR1 is SGHTA and CDR2 is FQGNSA. CDR3 nucleotide sequence: TGTGCCAGCACCTCGGGGACTTATATCAATGAGCAGTTCTTC. This gives the protein CASTSGTYINEQFF.

This clonotype was counted a few times. The rearrangement uses TRBV6-2 or TRBV6-3 and TRBJ2-5; D may be TRBD1 (5 bases). In germline, CDR1 is MNHEY, CDR2 SVGEGT. The V end was cut by 2 bases, the J end by 2 bases, with 24 bases between. CDR3 size: 19 residues. The CDR3 coding sequence is TGTGCCAGCAGTTACGCCCACAGGACCGCTACGAACACGCAAGAGACCCAGTACTTC. Translating it yields CASSYAHRTATNTQETQYF.

The V gene is TRBV28, the J gene TRBJ1-6, with 8 bases lining up with TRBD1. Germline CDR1 is MDHEN and CDR2 is SYDVKM. V lost 5 bases to trimming and J lost 7 bases; unmatched junction nucleotides: 7. This CDR3 region has 15 residues. CDR3 in amino acids: CASSNPTGVNSPLHF. In DNA form, the CDR3 reads TGTGCCAGCAGTAACCCGACAGGGGTAAATTCACCCCTCCACTTT.

This clonotype showed up just a few times. The V and J genes are TRBV5-6 and TRBJ2-4; tentatively, D is TRBD1 (6 bases). CDR1 is SGHDT, CDR2 YYEEEE, per germline. The CDR3 is 16 residues long. Deletions cut 4 bases from V and 0 bases from J, with 14 bases between. The CDR3 region is CASSLLDRLAKNIQYF. The CDR3 DNA reads TGTGCCAGCAGCCTCTTGGACAGATTAGCCAAAAACATTCAGTACTTC.

In this sample, this clonotype turned up many times. The V gene is TRBV5-1, the J gene TRBJ2-7, with D hard to call. CDR3 length: 16 amino acids. With 3 bases removed from V and 3 bases from J, the gap between germline ends came to 19 bases. Germline V gene data show CDR1 as SGHRS and CDR2 as YFSETQ. The CDR3 region is CASSSNPDGRYYEQYV. The DNA of the CDR3 is TGCGCCAGCAGCTCAAACCCGGACGGACGATACTACGAGCAGTACGTC.

This clonotype was counted between two and nine times. The chain employs TRBV12-3 or TRBV12-4 and TRBJ2-4; the D is unclear. The V end lost 3 bases, the J end lost 6 bases, and 9 bases lay between the germline ends. CDR3 size: 13 residues. In DNA form, the CDR3 reads TGTGCCAGCAGTTTGACAACTCCAAACATTCAGTACTTC. It translates to CASSLTTPNIQYF.

This clonotype appeared many times. The rearrangement joins TRBV7-9 to TRBJ1-2; TRBD1 might be the D (5 bases). The germline V and J ends were trimmed by 5 bases and 8 bases, with 18 bases remaining between them. The CDR3 has 14 amino acids. Germline V gene sequence: CDR1 SEHNR, CDR2 FQNEAQ (reference sequence). CDR3 region: CASSPWGSEGGYTF. The DNA of the CDR3 is TGTGCCAGCAGCCCATGGGGCTCCGAAGGAGGCTACACCTTC.

The CDR3 here is CASSLPSSGVHNEQFF. In nucleotides, the CDR3 is TGTGCCAGCAGCCTTCCGTCTAGCGGGGTCCACAATGAGCAGTTCTTC. This chain joins TRBV5-4 and TRBJ2-1; TRBD2 aligns across 9 bases. Per germline, CDR1 SGHNT and CDR2 YYREEE (reference sequence). Trimming cost V 4 bases and J 5 bases; bases outside gene matches: 10. CDR3 size: 16 residues.

This clonotype has ten or more counts. This chain joins TRBV6-5 and TRBJ2-5; no reliable D call. The length of the CDR3 is 16 residues. V lost 5 bases to trimming and J lost 5 bases, with 21 bases between them. Germline-derived CDR1 and CDR2 are MNHEY and SVGAGI. CDR3 sequence (DNA): TGTGCCAGCAGTCCGAATACGTACACGGAATGGGAGACCCAGTACTTC. Protein product: CASSPNTYTEWETQYF.

This clonotype was counted at least ten times. This chain links TRBV3-1 with TRBJ2-5; 7 bases line up with TRBD1. Trimming at V came to 3 bases and at J to 4 bases, leaving 2 bases not matched to a gene. The germline gives CDR1 LGHDT, CDR2 YNNKEL (reference sequence). The CDR3 spans 13 residues. DNA of the CDR3: TGTGCCAGCAGCCAGGCAGGGGGAGAGACCCAGTACTTC. It yields the protein CASSQAGGETQYF.